This is a list of T cell receptor beta chains from one sample in a study of T cells after posttransplantation cyclophosphamide. TCRdb keeps only in-frame clones here, not all; method: immunoSEQ multiplex PCR. The sample lists about 21,000 clones; 95% to 99% were seen once. Sequencing was performed on naive CD8+ T cells sorted from PBMCs. Receptor source: a man in his forties in good health, CMV-negative, and a related stem cell transplant donor. The CDR3 runs from the conserved cysteine through the conserved F or W. A D gene is named only where the DNA matches it firmly. Clone size is given for some rows only: seen once, a few or many times, or a class if the clone is expanded.

j_call	d_call	clone_size	v_call	cdr3_aa	cdr3_nt
TRBJ1-1	TRBD1	.	TRBV9	CASSGGQPEAFF	TGTGCCAGCAGCGGGGGACAGCCTGAAGCTTTCTTT
TRBJ2-7	.	.	TRBV27	CASSLGSGGHEQYF	TGTGCCAGCAGTTTAGGTAGTGGGGGCCACGAGCAGTACTTC
TRBJ2-7	.	.	TRBV28	CASSPSANTYSLSYEQYF	TGTGCCAGCAGCCCTAGCGCAAATACTTACTCACTTTCCTACGAGCAGTACTTC
TRBJ1-5	.	.	TRBV25-1	CASSENRGNQPQHF	TGTGCCAGCAGTGAGAACCGCGGGAATCAGCCCCAGCATTTT
TRBJ1-5	.	.	TRBV6-5	CASSYSRVQPQHF	TGTGCCAGCAGTTACTCGAGGGTTCAGCCCCAGCATTTT
TRBJ2-7	.	.	TRBV10-3	CAISEFTISGEETYEQYF	TGTGCCATCAGTGAGTTTACGATTAGCGGCGAGGAAACCTACGAGCAGTACTTC
TRBJ2-5	TRBD2	.	TRBV30	CAWSILAVQETQYF	TGTGCCTGGAGTATACTAGCGGTCCAAGAGACCCAGTACTTC
TRBJ2-3	.	.	TRBV11-2	CASSLAGMAGADTQYF	TGTGCCAGCAGCTTAGCAGGGATGGCAGGGGCAGATACGCAGTATTTT
TRBJ1-1	TRBD1	.	TRBV28	CASSLDRGTEAFF	TGTGCCAGCAGTCTAGACAGGGGCACTGAAGCTTTCTTT
TRBJ2-7	.	.	TRBV27	CASAGGRTYEQYF	TGTGCCAGTGCCGGGGGGCGAACCTACGAGCAGTACTTC
TRBJ2-7	.	once	TRBV5-1	CASSLDGSGYEQYF	TGCGCCAGCAGCTTGGACGGGAGCGGATACGAGCAGTACTTC
TRBJ1-2	.	.	TRBV6-1	CASDRQLLYGYTF	TGTGCCAGCGACAGACAGCTTCTCTATGGCTACACCTTC
TRBJ2-2	TRBD2	once	TRBV5-6	CASSHMGGLSTGELFF	TGTGCCAGCAGCCACATGGGGGGGTTGAGCACCGGGGAGCTGTTTTTT
TRBJ1-1	.	.	TRBV5-5	CASSTPGGALQNTEAFF	TGTGCCAGCAGCACCCCCGGGGGAGCCCTACAGAACACTGAAGCTTTCTTT
TRBJ2-7	TRBD1	.	TRBV11-2	CASSITAAGTDEQYF	TGTGCCAGCAGCATCACAGCCGCCGGGACAGACGAGCAGTACTTC
TRBJ1-1	.	.	TRBV2	CASKIRVEANTEAFF	TGTGCCAGCAAAATTCGGGTTGAGGCGAACACTGAAGCTTTCTTT
TRBJ2-7	.	.	TRBV13	CASSLGPGSSYEQYF	TGTGCCAGCAGCTTAGGGCCGGGGAGCTCCTACGAGCAGTACTTC
TRBJ2-2	TRBD2	once	TRBV6-5	CASTSGMSTGELFF	TGTGCCAGTACTAGCGGGATGAGCACCGGGGAGCTGTTTTTT
TRBJ2-7	.	.	TRBV29-1	CSVVREARDEQYF	TGCAGCGTTGTCAGGGAGGCGAGGGACGAGCAGTACTTC
TRBJ2-1	TRBD2	.	TRBV28	CASSLGVAGVNEQFF	TGTGCCAGCAGTTTAGGGGTAGCGGGAGTCAATGAGCAGTTCTTC
TRBJ1-5	.	.	TRBV2	CASSDQYSYSNQPQHF	TGTGCCAGCAGTGACCAGTACAGCTATAGCAATCAGCCCCAGCATTTT
TRBJ2-1	TRBD1	.	TRBV11-2	CASSSWTETGGNEQFF	TGTGCCAGCAGCTCATGGACCGAGACAGGGGGAAATGAGCAGTTCTTC
TRBJ1-1	.	.	TRBV6-1	CASSEARGKEAFF	TGTGCCAGCAGTGAAGCGAGAGGGAAGGAAGCTTTCTTT
TRBJ2-5	.	.	TRBV2	CASSDWGGGQETQYF	TGTGCCAGCAGTGATTGGGGAGGCGGGCAAGAGACCCAGTACTTC
TRBJ1-2	TRBD1	.	TRBV15	CATSRSGTGDTYGYTF	TGTGCCACCAGCAGGTCCGGGACAGGGGATACCTATGGCTACACCTTC
TRBJ1-1	TRBD1	.	TRBV13	CASSSGTGVTEAFF	TGTGCCAGCAGCTCCGGGACAGGGGTGACTGAAGCTTTCTTT
TRBJ2-4	.	.	TRBV28	CASRTSGAGNIQYF	TGTGCCAGCAGAACCTCAGGGGCGGGAAACATTCAGTACTTC
TRBJ1-1	.	.	TRBV30	CAWSLLGRSREAFF	TGTGCCTGGAGTTTACTAGGTCGCAGTAGGGAAGCTTTCTTT
TRBJ1-5	.	once	TRBV27	CASSLAGAGNQPQHF	TGTGCCAGCAGTCTGGCGGGGGCGGGCAATCAGCCCCAGCATTTT
TRBJ1-1	.	once	TRBV6-6	CASSHNPGLENTEAFF	TGTGCCAGCAGCCACAATCCGGGACTGGAGAACACTGAAGCTTTCTTT
TRBJ2-3	TRBD2	.	TRBV7-6	CASSLLTSGITDTQYF	TGTGCCAGCAGTTTACTGACTAGCGGGATTACAGATACGCAGTATTTT
TRBJ2-7	TRBD2	few	TRBV6-1	CASSEFAGGSHEQYF	TGTGCCAGCAGTGAATTTGCGGGAGGTTCCCACGAGCAGTACTTC
TRBJ2-7	TRBD2	.	TRBV27	CASSFGLAGAYEQYF	TGTGCCAGCAGTTTCGGACTAGCGGGGGCCTACGAGCAGTACTTC
TRBJ2-1	TRBD2	.	TRBV19	CASSLLTSGPYNEQFF	TGTGCCAGTAGTCTGCTGACTAGCGGGCCCTACAATGAGCAGTTCTTC
TRBJ2-7	TRBD1	.	TRBV9	CASGTGGSYEQYF	TGTGCCAGCGGGACAGGGGGCTCCTACGAGCAGTACTTC
TRBJ2-5	.	.	TRBV5-4	CASSLVSGQETQYF	TGTGCCAGCAGCTTGGTTAGTGGTCAAGAGACCCAGTACTTC
TRBJ1-2	.	.	TRBV6-6	CASSFGPTYGYTF	TGTGCCAGCAGTTTCGGTCCTACCTATGGCTACACCTTC
TRBJ2-5	.	.	TRBV21-1	CASSLPWGQETQETQYF	TGTGCCAGCAGCCTCCCGTGGGGACAAGAAACACAAGAGACCCAGTACTTC
TRBJ2-1	TRBD1	.	TRBV19	CASTGPGQGVNEQFF	TGTGCCAGTACCGGTCCAGGACAGGGAGTCAATGAGCAGTTCTTC
TRBJ2-3	TRBD1	.	TRBV2	CASSFRQGVGSKDTQYF	TGTGCCAGCAGTTTCAGACAGGGGGTCGGGAGTAAAGATACGCAGTATTTT
TRBJ2-1	TRBD2	.	TRBV27	CASSLGLAGYNEQFF	TGTGCCAGCAGTTTAGGACTAGCGGGTTACAATGAGCAGTTCTTC
TRBJ2-7	.	once	TRBV5-1	CASRGAADPSYEQYF	TGCGCCAGCAGGGGTGCGGCAGATCCTTCCTACGAGCAGTACTTC
TRBJ1-5	TRBD1	.	TRBV30	CAWSGGTGYQPQHF	TGTGCCTGGAGTGGCGGGACAGGTTACCAGCCCCAGCATTTT
TRBJ2-3	TRBD2	.	TRBV7-8	CASRGGDYTDTQYF	TGTGCCAGCAGGGGGGGGGACTACACAGATACGCAGTATTTT
TRBJ2-2	TRBD2	.	TRBV7-9	CASSSQLAGERTGELFF	TGTGCCAGCAGCTCTCAGCTAGCGGGAGAACGTACCGGGGAGCTGTTTTTT
TRBJ2-7	TRBD2	.	TRBV9	CASSVGLAGWEQYF	TGTGCCAGCAGCGTGGGACTAGCGGGATGGGAGCAGTACTTC
TRBJ1-5	.	.	TRBV5-4	CASRLTQYSNQPQHF	TGTGCCAGCAGACTTACACAGTATAGCAATCAGCCCCAGCATTTT
TRBJ1-3	TRBD1	.	TRBV4-1	CASSQPGTGHVGNTIYF	TGCGCCAGCAGCCAACCCGGGACAGGGCATGTCGGAAACACCATATATTTT
TRBJ2-7	.	.	TRBV2	CASSEGQVGYEQYF	TGTGCCAGCAGTGAAGGACAGGTCGGCTACGAGCAGTACTTC
TRBJ2-7	TRBD2	.	TRBV5-4	CASSAGGGGYEQYF	TGTGCCAGCAGCGCGGGGGGGGGAGGGTACGAGCAGTACTTC
TRBJ2-3	TRBD2	.	TRBV5-1	CASSLGEGTDTQYF	TGCGCCAGCAGCTTGGGGGAGGGGACAGATACGCAGTATTTT
TRBJ2-7	.	.	TRBV20-1	CSATTNYEQYF	TGCAGTGCTACTACCAACTACGAGCAGTACTTC
TRBJ2-6	.	.	TRBV15	CATSRGAAAGANVLTF	TGTGCCACCAGCAGGGGGGCGGCTGCTGGGGCCAACGTCCTGACTTTC
TRBJ2-7	TRBD2	.	TRBV4-1	CASSQSGTSSYEQYF	TGCGCCAGCAGCCAATCCGGGACTAGCAGTTACGAGCAGTACTTC
TRBJ1-1	TRBD1	.	TRBV4-1	CASSPRLGQGVNTEAFF	TGCGCCAGCAGCCCCCGCTTGGGACAGGGAGTCAACACTGAAGCTTTCTTT
TRBJ2-5	.	.	TRBV7-3	CASSLQAGRRETQYF	TGTGCCAGCAGCTTACAGGCAGGGCGAAGGGAGACCCAGTACTTC
TRBJ2-2	.	.	TRBV28	CASSPLDTGELFF	TGTGCCAGCAGTCCCCTAGACACCGGGGAGCTGTTTTTT
TRBJ2-7	TRBD1	.	TRBV27	CASSSWTGGSSYEQYF	TGTGCCAGCAGTTCTTGGACAGGGGGTAGCTCCTACGAGCAGTACTTC
TRBJ1-5	.	.	TRBV19	CASTTQGSQPQHF	TGTGCCAGTACCACACAGGGAAGTCAGCCCCAGCATTTT
TRBJ1-2	TRBD1	.	TRBV7-9	CASNSGTGASYGYTF	TGTGCCAGCAACTCCGGGACAGGGGCTTCCTATGGCTACACCTTC